This T cell receptor (beta chain) appears in the sequencing data of a study of T cell responses to AZD1222 COVID-19 vaccine. In the study overall: Researchers grouped second doses given at about 4 or about 12 weeks into one pool.

This CDR3 is 15 amino acids long. Trimming removed 5 bases from V and 5 bases from J, with 15 bases in between. Per germline, CDR1 SGHAT and CDR2 FQNNGV. Using immunoSEQ multiplex PCR, the repertoire was profiled, and TCRdb retains in-frame clones only, with some absent. The table shows 95,000 to 150,000 clones, with 70% to 90% occurring only once. Remarks on this clone: Antigen unknown.

General observations from the study: Sampling captured repertoires only after the peak T cell response. The breadth and depth of Spike-specific TCRs increased once two AZD1222 doses had been given. Possibly, clonal diversity was underestimated; donors were largely white British and included more females.

The J gene is TRBJ1-4, the V gene TRBV11-2; D possibly corresponds to TRBD1 (6 bases). The sample here was peripheral blood, taken on day 0 of AZD1222 vaccination. The source is an adult in good health. Written as DNA, the CDR3 is TGTGCCAGCAGCCCGGTGGGAGGGGGGAATGAAAAACTGTTTTTT. This codes for CASSPVGGGNEKLFF.